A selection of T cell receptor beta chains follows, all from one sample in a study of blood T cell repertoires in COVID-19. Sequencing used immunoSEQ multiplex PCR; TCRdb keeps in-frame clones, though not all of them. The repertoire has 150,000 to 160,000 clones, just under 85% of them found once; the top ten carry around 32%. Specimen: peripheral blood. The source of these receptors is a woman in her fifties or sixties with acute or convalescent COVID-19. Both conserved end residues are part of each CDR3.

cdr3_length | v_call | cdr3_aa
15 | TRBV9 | CASRPQDGGGDTQYF
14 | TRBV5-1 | CASSLGDSYSPLHF
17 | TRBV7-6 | CASSLPRTGGVEAEAFF
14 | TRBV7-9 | CASSLRRGSNEQFF
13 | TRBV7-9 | CASSFGYDNEQFF
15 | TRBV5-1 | CASSLTGDLGEKLFF
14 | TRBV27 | CASSSDRVNQPQHF
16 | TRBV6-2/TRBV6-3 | CASSSLWAGNNEKLFF
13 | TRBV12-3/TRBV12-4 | CASSRTWDREAFF
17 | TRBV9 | CASSPYRASGIRDTQYF
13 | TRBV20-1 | CSASDDGTYEQYF
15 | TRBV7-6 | CASSLAAGKATEAFF
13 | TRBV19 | CASKGANYNEQFF
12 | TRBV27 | CASRDRDQPQHF
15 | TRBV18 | CASSPLARLQYGYTF
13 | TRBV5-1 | CASSTGTGNTIYF
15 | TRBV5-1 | CASSGSGTGNSPLHF
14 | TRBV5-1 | CASRRDTFYNEQFF
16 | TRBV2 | CASSESGTGWRTEAFF
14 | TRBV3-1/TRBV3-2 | CASSPRTPRNEQFF
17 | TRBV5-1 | CASSPPGLAGQTGELFF
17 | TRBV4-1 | CASSQDEGTGGVHGYTF
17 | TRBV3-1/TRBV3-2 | CASSQETAGREVYGYTF
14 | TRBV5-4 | CASSLRTGNSPLHF
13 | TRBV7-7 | CASSPSTVGEQFF
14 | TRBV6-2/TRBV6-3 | CASSYSRGNQPQHF
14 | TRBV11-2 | CASSLAVGGQPQHF
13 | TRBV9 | CASSVAVNTEAFF
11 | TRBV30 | CAWSRRGELFF
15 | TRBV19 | CASSYDHGGDQPQHF
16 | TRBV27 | CASSPTDRGLSHEQFF
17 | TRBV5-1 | CASSLASGTSDTDTQYF
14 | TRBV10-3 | CAISEWGGGYGYTF
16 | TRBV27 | CASSLYSSGGTDTQYF
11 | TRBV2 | CASSVTSEQYF
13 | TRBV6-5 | CASGFLGGNEQYF
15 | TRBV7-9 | CASSLVGLAVETQYF
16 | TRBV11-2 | CASSYRDRGLGNIQYF
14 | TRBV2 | CASSVGQGNTEAFF
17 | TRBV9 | CASSVETDRDSTGELFF
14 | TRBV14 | CASSPRQGGEGYTF